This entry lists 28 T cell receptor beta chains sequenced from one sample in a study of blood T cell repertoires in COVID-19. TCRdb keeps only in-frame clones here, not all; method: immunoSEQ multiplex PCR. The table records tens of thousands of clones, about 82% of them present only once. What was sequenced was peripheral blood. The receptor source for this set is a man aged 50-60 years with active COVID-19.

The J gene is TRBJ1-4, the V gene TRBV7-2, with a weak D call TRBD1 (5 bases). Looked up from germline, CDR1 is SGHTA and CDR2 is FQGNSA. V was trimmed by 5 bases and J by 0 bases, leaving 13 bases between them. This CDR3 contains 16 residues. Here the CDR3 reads CASSLRGVATNEKLFF. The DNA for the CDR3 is TGTGCCAGCAGCCTTCGGGGGGTCGCAACTAATGAAAAACTGTTTTTT.

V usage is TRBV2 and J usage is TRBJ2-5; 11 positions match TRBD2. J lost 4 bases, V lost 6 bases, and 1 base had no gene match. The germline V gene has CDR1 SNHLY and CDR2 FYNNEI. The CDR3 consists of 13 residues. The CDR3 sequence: CASRTSGAETQYF. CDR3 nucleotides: TGTGCCAGCAGGACTAGCGGGGCAGAGACCCAGTACTTC.

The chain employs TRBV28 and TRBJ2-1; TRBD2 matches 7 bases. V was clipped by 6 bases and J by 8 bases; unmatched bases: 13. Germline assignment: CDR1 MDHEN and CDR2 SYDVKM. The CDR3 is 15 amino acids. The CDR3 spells CASSSLEQAGHEQFF. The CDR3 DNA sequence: TGTGCCAGCAGCAGTTTGGAACAAGCGGGACATGAGCAGTTCTTC.

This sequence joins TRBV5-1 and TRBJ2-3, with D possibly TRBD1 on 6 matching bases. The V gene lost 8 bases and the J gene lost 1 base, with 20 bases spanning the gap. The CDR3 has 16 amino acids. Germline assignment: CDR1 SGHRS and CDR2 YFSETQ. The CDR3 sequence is CASSRKYEGGTDTQYF. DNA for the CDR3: TGCGCCAGTTCGAGGAAGTACGAGGGGGGCACAGATACGCAGTATTTT.

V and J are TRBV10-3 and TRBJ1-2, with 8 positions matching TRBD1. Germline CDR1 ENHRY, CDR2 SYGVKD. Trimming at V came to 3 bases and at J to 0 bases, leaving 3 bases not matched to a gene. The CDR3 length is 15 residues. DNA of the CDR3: TGTGCCATCAGTGACCGGGACAGGCCTAACTATGGCTACACCTTC. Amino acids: CAISDRDRPNYGYTF.

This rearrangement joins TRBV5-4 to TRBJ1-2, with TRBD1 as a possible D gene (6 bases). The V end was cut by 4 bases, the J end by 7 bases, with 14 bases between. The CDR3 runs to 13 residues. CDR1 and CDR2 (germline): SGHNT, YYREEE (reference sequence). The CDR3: CASSPPQGLGYTF. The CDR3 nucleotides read TGTGCCAGCAGCCCCCCTCAGGGGCTTGGCTACACCTTC.

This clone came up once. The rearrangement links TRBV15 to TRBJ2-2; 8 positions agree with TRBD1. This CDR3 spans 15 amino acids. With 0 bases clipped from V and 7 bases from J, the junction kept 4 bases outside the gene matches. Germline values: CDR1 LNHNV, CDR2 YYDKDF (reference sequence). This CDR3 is CATSRDRGRGGELFF. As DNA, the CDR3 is TGTGCCACCAGCAGAGACAGGGGGCGCGGCGGGGAGCTGTTTTTT.

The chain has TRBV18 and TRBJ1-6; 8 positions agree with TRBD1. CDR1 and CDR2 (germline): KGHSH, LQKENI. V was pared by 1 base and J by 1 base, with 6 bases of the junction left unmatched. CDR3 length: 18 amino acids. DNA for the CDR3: TGTGCCAGCTCACCACTCGACAGGGGTTCGTCCTATAATTCACCCCTCCACTTT. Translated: CASSPLDRGSSYNSPLHF.

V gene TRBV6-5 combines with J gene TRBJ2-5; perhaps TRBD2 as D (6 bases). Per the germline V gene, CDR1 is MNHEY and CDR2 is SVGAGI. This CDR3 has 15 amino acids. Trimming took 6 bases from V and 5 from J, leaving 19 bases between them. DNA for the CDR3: TGTGCCAGCAGCGGGGGTCTCGTCGGTGGGGAGACCCAGTACTTC. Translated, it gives CASSGGLVGGETQYF.

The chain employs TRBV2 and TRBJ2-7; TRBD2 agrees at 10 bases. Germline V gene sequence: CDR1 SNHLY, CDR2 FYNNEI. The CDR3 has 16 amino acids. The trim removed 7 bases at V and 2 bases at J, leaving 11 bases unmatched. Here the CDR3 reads CASTPPSGGLPYEQYF. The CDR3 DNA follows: TGTGCCAGCACTCCTCCTAGCGGGGGCCTGCCCTACGAGCAGTACTTC.

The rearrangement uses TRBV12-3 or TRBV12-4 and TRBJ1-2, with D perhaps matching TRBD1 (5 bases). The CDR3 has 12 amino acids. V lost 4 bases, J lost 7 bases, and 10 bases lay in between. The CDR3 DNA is TGTGCCAGCAGTTATGGGGCAGGTGGCTACACCTTC. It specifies CASSYGAGGYTF.

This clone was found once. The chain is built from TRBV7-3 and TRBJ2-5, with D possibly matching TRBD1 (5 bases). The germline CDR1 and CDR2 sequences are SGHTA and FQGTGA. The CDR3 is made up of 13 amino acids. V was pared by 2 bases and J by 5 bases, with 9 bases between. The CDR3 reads CASSLGALETQYF. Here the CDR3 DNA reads TGTGCCAGCAGCTTAGGGGCGTTGGAGACCCAGTACTTC.

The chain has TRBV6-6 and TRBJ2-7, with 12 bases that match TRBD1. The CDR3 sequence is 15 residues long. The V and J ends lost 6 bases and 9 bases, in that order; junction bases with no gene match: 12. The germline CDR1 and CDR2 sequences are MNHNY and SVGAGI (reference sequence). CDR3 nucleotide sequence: TGTGCCAGCAGACGGGGGACAGGGGGCAAGGAAGGGCAGTACTTC. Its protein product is CASRRGTGGKEGQYF.

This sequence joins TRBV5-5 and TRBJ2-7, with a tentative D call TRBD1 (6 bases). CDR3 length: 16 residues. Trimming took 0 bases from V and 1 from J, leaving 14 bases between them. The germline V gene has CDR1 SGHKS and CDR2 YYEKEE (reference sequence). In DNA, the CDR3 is TGTGCCAGCAGCTTGGGGAACCGGGACACTTCCTACGAGCAGTACGTC. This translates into CASSLGNRDTSYEQYV.

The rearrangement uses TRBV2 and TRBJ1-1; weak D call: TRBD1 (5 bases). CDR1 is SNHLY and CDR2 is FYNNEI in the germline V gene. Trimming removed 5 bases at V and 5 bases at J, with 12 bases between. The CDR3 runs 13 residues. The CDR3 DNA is TGTGCCAGCAGTCTTCAGGGTGGGACTGAAGCTTTCTTT. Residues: CASSLQGGTEAFF.

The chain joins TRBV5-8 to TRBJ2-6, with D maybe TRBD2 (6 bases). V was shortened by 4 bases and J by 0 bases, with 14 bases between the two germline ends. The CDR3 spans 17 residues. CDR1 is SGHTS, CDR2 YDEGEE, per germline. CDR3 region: CASSPAGLSSGANVLTF. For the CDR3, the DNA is TGTGCCAGCAGCCCCGCGGGACTGAGCTCTGGGGCCAACGTCCTGACTTTC.

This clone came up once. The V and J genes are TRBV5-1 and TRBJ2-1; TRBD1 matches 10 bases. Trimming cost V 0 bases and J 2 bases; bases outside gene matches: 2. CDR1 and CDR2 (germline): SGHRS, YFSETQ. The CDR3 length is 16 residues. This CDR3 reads CASSLVGQGAYNEQFF. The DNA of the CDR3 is TGCGCCAGCAGCTTGGTAGGACAGGGGGCCTACAATGAGCAGTTCTTC.

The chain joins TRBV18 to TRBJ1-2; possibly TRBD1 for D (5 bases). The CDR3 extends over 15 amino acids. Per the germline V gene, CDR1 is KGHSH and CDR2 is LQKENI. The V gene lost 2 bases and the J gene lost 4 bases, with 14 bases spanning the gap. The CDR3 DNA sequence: TGTGCCAGCTCACCATCCTTTGACAGTCCCTATGGCTACACCTTC. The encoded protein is CASSPSFDSPYGYTF.

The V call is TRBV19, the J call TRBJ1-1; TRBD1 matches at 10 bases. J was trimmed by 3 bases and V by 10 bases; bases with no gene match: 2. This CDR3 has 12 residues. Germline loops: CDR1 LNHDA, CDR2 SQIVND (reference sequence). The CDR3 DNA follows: TGTGCCACCGGACAGGGGGACACTGAAGCTTTCTTT. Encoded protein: CATGQGDTEAFF. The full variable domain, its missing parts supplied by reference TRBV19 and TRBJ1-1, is DGGITQSPKYLFRKEGQNVTLSCEQNLNHDAMYWYRQDPGQGLRLIYYSQIVNDFQKGDIAEGYSVSREKKESFPLTVTSAQKNPTAFYLCATGQGDTEAFFGQGTRLTVV.

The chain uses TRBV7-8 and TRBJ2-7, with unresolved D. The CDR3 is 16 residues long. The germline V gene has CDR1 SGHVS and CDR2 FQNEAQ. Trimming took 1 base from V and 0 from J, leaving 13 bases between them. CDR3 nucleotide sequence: TGTGCCAGCAGCTTAGGATCCCCCCGCAGCTCCTACGAGCAGTACGTC. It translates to CASSLGSPRSSYEQYV.

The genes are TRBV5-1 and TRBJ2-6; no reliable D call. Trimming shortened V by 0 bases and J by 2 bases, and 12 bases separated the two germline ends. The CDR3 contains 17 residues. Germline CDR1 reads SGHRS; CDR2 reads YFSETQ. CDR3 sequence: CASSLVAARPGANVLTF. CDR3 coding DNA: TGCGCCAGCAGCTTGGTGGCAGCCAGGCCTGGGGCCAACGTCCTGACTTTC.

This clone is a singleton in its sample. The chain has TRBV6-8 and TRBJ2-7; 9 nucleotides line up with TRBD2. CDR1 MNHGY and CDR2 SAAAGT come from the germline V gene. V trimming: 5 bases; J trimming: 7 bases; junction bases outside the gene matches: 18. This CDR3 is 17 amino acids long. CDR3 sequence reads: CASSMGVRAGGPQEQYV. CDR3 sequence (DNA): TGTGCCAGCAGTATGGGTGTGAGGGCGGGAGGGCCGCAAGAGCAGTACGTC.

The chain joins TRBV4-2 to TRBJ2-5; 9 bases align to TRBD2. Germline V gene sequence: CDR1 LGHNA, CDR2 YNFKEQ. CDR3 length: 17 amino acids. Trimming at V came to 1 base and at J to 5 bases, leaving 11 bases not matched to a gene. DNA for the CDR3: TGTGCCAGCAGCCAAGGCCCTGGTAGCGGGGGAGTGGAGACCCAGTACTTC. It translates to CASSQGPGSGGVETQYF.

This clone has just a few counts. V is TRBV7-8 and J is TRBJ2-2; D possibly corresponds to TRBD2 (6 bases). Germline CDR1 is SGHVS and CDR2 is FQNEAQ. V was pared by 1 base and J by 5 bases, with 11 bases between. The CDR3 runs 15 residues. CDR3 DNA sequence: TGTGCCAGCAGCTTAGTGGCCGGGGGAACCGGGGAGCTGTTTTTT. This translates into CASSLVAGGTGELFF.

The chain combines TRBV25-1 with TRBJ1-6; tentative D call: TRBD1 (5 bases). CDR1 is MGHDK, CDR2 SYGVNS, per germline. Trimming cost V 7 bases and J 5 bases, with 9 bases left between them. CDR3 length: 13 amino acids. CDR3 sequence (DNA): TGTGCCAGCACCAGACAGAATAATTCACCCCTCCACTTT. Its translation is CASTRQNNSPLHF.

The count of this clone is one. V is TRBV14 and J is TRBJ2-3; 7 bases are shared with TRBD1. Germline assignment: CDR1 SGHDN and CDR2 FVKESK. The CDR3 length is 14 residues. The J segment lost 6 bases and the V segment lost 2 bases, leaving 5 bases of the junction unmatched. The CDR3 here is CASSQQTGWDTQYF. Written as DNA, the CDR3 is TGTGCCAGCAGCCAACAGACAGGGTGGGATACGCAGTATTTT.

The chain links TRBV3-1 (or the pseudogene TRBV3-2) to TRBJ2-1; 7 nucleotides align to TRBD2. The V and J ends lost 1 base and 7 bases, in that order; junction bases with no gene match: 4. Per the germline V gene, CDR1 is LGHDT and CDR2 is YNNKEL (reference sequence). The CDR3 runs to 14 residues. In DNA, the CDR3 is TGTGCCAGCAGCCAAGGGCTAGCGGCGAATGAGCAGTTCTTC. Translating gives CASSQGLAANEQFF.

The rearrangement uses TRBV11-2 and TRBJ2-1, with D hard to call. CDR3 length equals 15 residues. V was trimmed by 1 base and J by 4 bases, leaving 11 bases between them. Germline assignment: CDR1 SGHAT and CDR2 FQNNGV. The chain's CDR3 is CASSLGAMLYNEQFF. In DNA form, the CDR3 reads TGTGCCAGCAGCTTAGGAGCGATGCTTTACAATGAGCAGTTCTTC.